This T cell receptor beta chain was retrieved from a study of T-cell reconstitution after alpha-beta-depleted transplantation in children. General observations from the study: The origin of alpha-beta T cells about two months after transplant was reportedly several hundred expanded graft clones. Some patients' high day-60 TCRbeta diversity was traced to surviving recipient T cells and thymic progenitors. T-cell counts and diversity were attributed mostly to newly produced T cells one year after transplant.

Only a few counts were recorded for this clonotype. Its antigen is currently unknown. Unique molecular identifiers were incorporated during preparation of the TCRbeta library. TCRdb independently ran MiXCR on the PCR reads; one entry per CDR3 protein. Of about a million distinct CDR3 sequences in the sample, less than 30% were seen once. The germline V gene encodes CDR1 LGHDT and CDR2 YNNKEL (reference sequence). The CDR3 loop spans 19 amino acids. V shed 1 base, J shed 2 bases, and the junction held 16 bases outside the gene matches. The starting material was PBMCs, mostly from graft donor cells, obtained 360 days after TCRalphabeta/CD19-depleted stem cell transplant. The chain couples TRBV3-1 to TRBJ2-5; 7 bases agree with TRBD2. This TCR came from a boy under two years old who had a stem cell transplant for SCID, so the T cells may come from the graft donor. This CDR3 is CASSQGRRSGAYLQETQYF. DNA of the CDR3: TGTGCCAGCAGCCAAGGAAGGCGGAGCGGGGCGTACCTTCAAGAGACCCAGTACTTC.